One and the same sample provided the 3 T cell receptor beta chains below, sequenced in a study of T cells after yellow fever vaccination. TCRdb called the 5' RACE reads again in MiXCR, with one record for every CDR3 protein. The table records 200,000 to 250,000 distinct CDR3 sequences, under 3.5% of them present only once. The sample consisted of CD4+ T cells sorted from PBMCs, taken 10 days after the yellow fever booster vaccination. All receptors derive from a man younger than 35 who received the YFV17D yellow fever vaccine.

This chain connects TRBV21-1 to TRBJ2-5; the table's D call, TRBD1, has no DNA check behind it. TRBV21-1 is a pseudogene segment. The CDR3 is made up of 16 amino acids. CDR3 in amino acids: CASSKGDYRDQETQYF. The CDR3 DNA is TGTGCCAGCAGCAAAGGGGATTACAGGGATCAAGAGACCCAGTACTTC.

This clonotype has at least ten counts. The chain uses TRBV18 and TRBJ2-3, with D perhaps matching TRBD2 (6 bases). The length of the CDR3 is 17 residues. CDR1 and CDR2 from the germline V gene are KGHSH and LQKENI. V lost 1 base, J lost 2 bases, and 16 bases lay in between. The CDR3 nucleotides read TGTGCCAGCTCACCACACGTAGCAGGAGGGACCACAGATACGCAGTATTTT. This encodes CASSPHVAGGTTDTQYF.

The chain combines TRBV20-1 with TRBJ1-1, with D tentatively TRBD1 (5 bases). Germline values: CDR1 DFQATT, CDR2 SNEGSKA (reference sequence). The V end was cut by 6 bases, the J end by 1 base, with 12 bases between. The CDR3 loop spans 13 amino acids. DNA for the CDR3: TGCAGTGCATGCCCCGACAGGAACACTGAAGCTTTCTTT. Translation gives CSACPDRNTEAFF.